Following are 26 T cell receptor beta chains from one sample sequenced in a study of vaccination effects on CD4 cells after COVID-19. Before sequencing took place, the ViraFEST assay used viral peptide pools to expand antigen-specific CD4+ T cells. Isolating CD4+ T cells followed 9 to 10 days of culture. Nucleocapsid antibodies were negative in the vaccine recipients, who had never had SARS-CoV-2 infection. These TCRs are of unknown antigen specificity. Libraries were prepared by immunoSEQ multiplex PCR; TCRdb keeps only in-frame clonotypes and omits some of them. The sample carries 20,000 or so clones, about 74% recorded once. The sequences come from CD4+ T cells from PBMCs cultured with HCoV-NL63 spike peptides, collected before COVID-19 vaccination. The receptors shown here come from a human donor who received a COVID-19 vaccine.

This clone was seen a few times. The rearrangement uses TRBV9 and TRBJ1-4; no firm D call. V was cut by 0 bases and J by 7 bases, with 13 bases left in between. Germline CDR1 SGDLS, CDR2 YYNGEE. The CDR3 has 15 amino acids. In DNA form, the CDR3 reads TGTGCCAGCAGCGTAGGAACACTAAGTTCTGAAAAACTGTTTTTT. Protein: CASSVGTLSSEKLFF.

V is TRBV10-2 and J is TRBJ2-3; D is possibly TRBD2 (6 bases). The length of the CDR3 is 17 residues. The V gene lost 4 bases and the J gene lost 7 bases, with 24 bases spanning the gap. Per germline, CDR1 WSHSY and CDR2 SAAADI. The CDR3 is CASSVSVFAGRANTQYF. The DNA for the CDR3 is TGCGCCAGCAGTGTCTCCGTATTTGCGGGACGGGCTAATACGCAGTATTTT.

This sequence joins TRBV9 and TRBJ2-1; 7 positions match TRBD1. V dropped 6 bases and J dropped 0; count of bases not matched to a gene: 6. This CDR3 region has 15 residues. Germline values: CDR1 SGDLS, CDR2 YYNGEE. DNA for the CDR3: TGTGCCAGCACCAGAGCAGGGGGCTCCTACAATGAGCAGTTCTTC. It encodes CASTRAGGSYNEQFF.

A single count supports this clone. The rearrangement joins TRBV5-1 to TRBJ1-2; D is perhaps TRBD1 (5 bases). Trimming stripped 0 bases from V and 4 bases from J, with 10 bases between. Germline V gene sequence: CDR1 SGHRS, CDR2 YFSETQ. CDR3 size: 14 residues. CDR3 amino acids: CASSLAGGSYGYTF. Written as DNA, the CDR3 is TGCGCCAGCAGCTTGGCCGGGGGAAGCTATGGCTACACCTTC.

This chain connects TRBV6-5 to TRBJ2-1; D could derive from TRBD1 or TRBD2 (5 bases each). This CDR3 comprises 16 residues. Germline V lookup: CDR1 MNHEY, CDR2 SVGAGI. Trimming cost V 4 bases and J 9 bases, with 22 bases left between them. The CDR3 here is CASSFGGGRRHGEQFF. The DNA for the CDR3 is TGTGCCAGCAGTTTTGGTGGGGGTCGAAGGCATGGTGAGCAGTTCTTC.

The V and J genes are TRBV12-3 or TRBV12-4 and TRBJ2-7; a weak D match, TRBD1 (5 bases). The ends were cut back, 3 bases at V and 4 bases at J, with 7 bases in the middle. The length of the CDR3 is 12 residues. CDR3 amino acids: CASSLQGYEQYF. CDR3 bases: TGTGCCAGCAGTTTGCAGGGATACGAGCAGTACTTC.

The chain has TRBV11-3 and TRBJ2-7; 12 bases map to TRBD1. Trimming cost V 4 bases and J 3 bases; bases outside gene matches: 7. The V gene's germline CDR1 is SGHNT and CDR2 YENEEA. There are 16 residues in the CDR3. The CDR3 region is CASSYGTGGYGYEQYF. CDR3 nucleotide sequence: TGTGCCAGCAGCTACGGGACAGGGGGCTATGGCTACGAGCAGTACTTC.

This clone appeared a single time. The V and J genes are TRBV7-2 and TRBJ2-1, with 8 positions matching TRBD2. The V gene's germline CDR1 is SGHTA and CDR2 FQGNSA. CDR3 size: 15 residues. V was clipped by 5 bases and J by 6 bases; unmatched bases: 9. The CDR3 region has the DNA TGTGCCAGCAGCCATACTAGCGGCAGACTCAATGAGCAGTTCTTC. Amino acid sequence: CASSHTSGRLNEQFF.

Sample share makes this clone large. CDR3 protein: CASKGTHGGYSNQPQHF. The CDR3 nucleotides are TGTGCCAGTAAAGGAACCCACGGGGGCTATAGCAATCAGCCCCAGCATTTT. This chain joins TRBV19 and TRBJ1-5; D is possibly TRBD1 (6 bases). Germline CDR1 reads LNHDA; CDR2 reads SQIVND (reference sequence). This CDR3 comprises 17 residues. The V end lost 7 bases, the J end lost 0 bases, and 19 bases lay between the germline ends.

The V gene is TRBV7-9, the J gene TRBJ2-2, with 9 bases lining up with TRBD1. The germline gives CDR1 SEHNR, CDR2 FQNEAQ (reference sequence). V lost 5 bases, J lost 7 bases, and 11 bases stayed unmatched. The CDR3 sequence is 16 residues long. In DNA form, the CDR3 reads TGTGCCAGCAGCAACACCGGGACAGGGTCGGGCGGGGAGCTGTTTTTT. This sequence encodes CASSNTGTGSGGELFF.

This clone was observed a handful of times. The chain links TRBV7-9 to TRBJ1-6, with D perhaps matching TRBD1 (6 bases). The ends were cut back, 3 bases at V and 7 bases at J, with 13 bases in the middle. This CDR3 has 15 amino acids. CDR1 and CDR2 (germline): SEHNR, FQNEAQ (reference sequence). In DNA form, the CDR3 reads TGTGCCAGCAGCTTGAACAGGGTATTCAATTCACCCCTCCACTTT. Encoded protein: CASSLNRVFNSPLHF. Full variable domain (rest looked up from reference TRBV7-9 and TRBJ1-6): DTGVSQNPRHKITKRGQNVTFRCDPISEHNRLYWYRQTLGQGPEFLTYFQNEAQLEKSRLLSDRFSAERPKGSFSTLEIQRTEQGDSAMYLCASSLNRVFNSPLHFGNGTRLTVT.

The V call is TRBV3-1 (or the pseudogene TRBV3-2), the J call TRBJ2-7; unclear D gene. Trimming cost V 1 base and J 4 bases, with 5 bases left between them. Germline CDR1 reads LGHDT; CDR2 reads YNNKEL (reference sequence). This CDR3 has 12 residues. Here the CDR3 DNA reads TGTGCCAGCAGCCAAGTCGGGTACGAGCAGTACTTC. It codes for CASSQVGYEQYF.

J is TRBJ2-1 and V is TRBV19; 8 bases map to TRBD2. Germline CDR1 LNHDA, CDR2 SQIVND (reference sequence). J gave up 5 bases and V 4 bases, and 7 bases lay outside the gene matches. This CDR3 contains 15 residues. CDR3 sequence: CASSNTGGGNNEQFF. For the CDR3, the DNA is TGTGCCAGTAGTAATACAGGCGGGGGGAACAATGAGCAGTTCTTC.

This clone was picked up one time. The chain recombines TRBV11-2 with TRBJ2-1; TRBD2 matches 14 bases. This CDR3 contains 17 residues. V shed 5 bases, J shed 8 bases, and the junction held 11 bases outside the gene matches. In germline, CDR1 is SGHAT, CDR2 FQNNGV. The CDR3 DNA is TGTGCCAGCAGCCTCCTACGACTAGCGGGAGGGGTCCATGAGCAGTTCTTC. Translating gives CASSLLRLAGGVHEQFF. The whole variable domain, remainder taken from reference TRBV11-2 and TRBJ2-1, is EAGVAQSPRYKIIEKRQSVAFWCNPISGHATLYWYQQILGQGPKLLIQFQNNGVVDDSQLPKDRFSAERLKGVDSTLKIQPAKLEDSAVYLCASSLLRLAGGVHEQFFGPGTRLTVL.

The chain uses TRBV27 and TRBJ2-1, with TRBD2 matching 11 bases. Germline CDR1 and CDR2: MNHEY and SMNVEV (reference sequence). The CDR3 extends over 16 amino acids. The V gene end was trimmed by 4 bases and the J gene end by 10 bases; junction bases not matched to a gene: 12. The CDR3 loop is CASSSKTSGVSGEQFF. CDR3 DNA sequence: TGTGCCAGCAGTTCCAAGACTAGCGGGGTGTCGGGCGAGCAGTTCTTC.

The rearrangement uses TRBV30 and TRBJ1-1; 7 positions match TRBD1. Germline V gene lookup returns CDR1 GTSNPN and CDR2 SVGIG (reference sequence). This CDR3 contains 15 residues. Unmatched junction bases numbered 10, after V lost 4 bases and J lost 2 bases. Here the CDR3 DNA reads TGTGCCTGGAAAACTCTCGGGACAGCAAACACTGAAGCTTTCTTT. It encodes CAWKTLGTANTEAFF.

This clone came up a few times. The V and J genes are TRBV12-1 and TRBJ1-5. TRBV12-1 is classified as a pseudogene. CDR3 length equals 15 residues. CDR3 protein: CASSGVGRPNQPQHF. The CDR3 nucleotides read TGTGCCAGCAGCGGGGTGGGGAGGCCCAATCAGCCCCAGCATTTT.

The chain combines TRBV2 with TRBJ1-2; no clear D. CDR1 is SNHLY, CDR2 FYNNEI, per germline. V shed 3 bases and J shed 0 bases, with 8 bases lying between them. The CDR3 extends over 14 amino acids. Here the CDR3 reads CASSEQASNYGYTF. DNA of the CDR3: TGTGCCAGCAGTGAGCAGGCCTCTAACTATGGCTACACCTTC.

J is TRBJ2-1 and V is TRBV6-5, with 13 nucleotides matching TRBD2. The CDR3 is 15 amino acids. V trimming: 6 bases; J trimming: 1 base; junction bases outside the gene matches: 0. CDR1 is MNHEY, CDR2 SVGAGI, per germline. The CDR3 DNA reads as TGTGCCAGCAGACTAGCGGGAGGGTCCTACAATGAGCAGTTCTTC. It translates to CASRLAGGSYNEQFF.

The chain uses TRBV29-1 and TRBJ2-7; D remains ambiguous. Trimming stripped 6 bases from V and 4 bases from J, with 13 bases between. In germline, CDR1 is SQVTM, CDR2 ANQGSEA. The CDR3 sequence is 12 residues long. The CDR3 here is CSVRTLGYEQYF. The CDR3 DNA reads as TGCAGCGTAAGAACACTGGGATACGAGCAGTACTTC.

The chain links TRBV6-5 to TRBJ2-3, with 12 bases identical to TRBD2. The length of the CDR3 is 15 residues. J gave up 4 bases and V 5 bases, and 4 bases lay outside the gene matches. Germline CDR1 and CDR2: MNHEY and SVGAGI. DNA for the CDR3: TGTGCCAGCAGTCCTAGCGGGGGGGTTCCAGATACGCAGTATTTT. Translation gives CASSPSGGVPDTQYF.

The rearrangement uses TRBV15 and TRBJ2-7, with 10 bases identical to TRBD1. This CDR3 spans 16 amino acids. After removal of 0 bases from V and 1 base from J, the junction contained 3 bases not matched to a gene. Germline loops: CDR1 LNHNV, CDR2 YYDKDF (reference sequence). The CDR3 DNA sequence: TGTGCCACCAGCAGAGATCCGGGACAGGGGTCCTACGAGCAGTACTTC. As protein: CATSRDPGQGSYEQYF.

The gene calls are TRBV6-6 and TRBJ2-5; D not resolved. Looked up from germline, CDR1 is MNHNY and CDR2 is SVGAGI (reference sequence). The CDR3 extends over 12 amino acids. Deletions cut 5 bases from V and 4 bases from J, with 8 bases between. CDR3 sequence: CASSLIRETQYF. In nucleotides, the CDR3 is TGTGCCAGCAGTCTTATAAGAGAGACCCAGTACTTC.

This clone was detected only a few times. The V call is TRBV7-9, the J call TRBJ2-1; 9 bases match TRBD2. The V gene end was trimmed by 0 bases and the J gene end by 9 bases; junction bases not matched to a gene: 18. The CDR3 extends over 19 amino acids. Per the germline V gene, CDR1 is SEHNR and CDR2 is FQNEAQ (reference sequence). The CDR3: CASSLAPSKWAGGPGEQFF. The DNA of the CDR3 is TGTGCCAGCAGCTTAGCTCCTAGCAAGTGGGCGGGAGGGCCAGGTGAGCAGTTCTTC.

This clone was seen only a few times. The rearrangement links TRBV6-1 to TRBJ1-5; D might be TRBD1 (6 bases). The germline V gene has CDR1 MNHNS and CDR2 SASEGT. This CDR3 is built from 15 residues. V lost 1 base, J lost 6 bases, and 13 bases lay in between. The CDR3 sequence is CASSEDRQAVQPQHF. As DNA, the CDR3 is TGTGCCAGCAGTGAAGACCGACAGGCCGTTCAGCCCCAGCATTTT.

This sequence joins TRBV11-2 and TRBJ1-2, with TRBD1 as a possible D gene (6 bases). This CDR3 is 15 amino acids long. The V end lost 4 bases, the J end lost 3 bases, and 15 bases lay between the germline ends. Germline V lookup: CDR1 SGHAT, CDR2 FQNNGV. The CDR3: CASSSVRGRDYGYTF. The CDR3, as DNA: TGTGCCAGCAGCTCCGTACGGGGGCGCGACTATGGCTACACCTTC.